A single sample is the source of the 15 T cell receptor beta chains below, sequenced in a study of regulatory T cells in long-lasting Graves disease. iRepertoire HTBI primers and Arm-PCR of CDR3 regions built TCR beta libraries. MiXCR, run by TCRdb on the multiplex PCR reads, gives a single entry per CDR3 protein. Of 450,000 or so distinct CDR3 sequences listed, around 20% are singletons. Specified time point: persistent/refractory GD, antithyroid drugs over 5 years with positive TRAb. There was RNA extracted from PBMCs, and the TCR library was made from it. The material was peripheral blood mononuclear cells (PBMCs), obtained when the disease was refractory, from a patient treated with antithyroid drugs. The receptor source for this set is a female donor with Graves disease.

On this clonotype itself: One base away lies a much larger clone, so this may be a sequencing read error. This chain uses TRBV27 with TRBJ1-1; tentative D call: TRBD1 (6 bases). The CDR3 totals 16 residues. Trimming shortened V by 2 bases and J by 3 bases, and 16 bases separated the two germline ends. Per germline, CDR1 MNHEY and CDR2 SMNVEV (reference sequence). The CDR3 reads CASSLGTRGRDTEAFF. The CDR3 region has the DNA TGTGCCAGCAGTTTAGGGACAAGGGGTAGGGACACTGAAGCTTTCTTT.

The chain joins TRBV29-1 to TRBJ1-4, with D perhaps TRBD1 (6 bases). V lost 5 bases and J lost 8, with 9 bases in between. This CDR3 has 11 residues. Germline values: CDR1 SQVTM, CDR2 ANQGSEA. The CDR3 sequence: CSVQQGEKLFF. Written as DNA, the CDR3 is TGCAGCGTTCAGCAGGGGGAAAAACTGTTTTTT.

Many counts were recorded for this clonotype. The gene calls are TRBV28 and TRBJ1-2; 9 bases fit TRBD1. V lost 3 bases and J lost 2; bases outside the gene matches: 4. CDR1 is MDHEN, CDR2 SYDVKM, per germline. This CDR3 is built from 15 residues. The CDR3 reads CASSLGGQGNYGYTF. CDR3 nucleotides: TGTGCCAGCAGTTTGGGCGGACAGGGGAACTATGGCTACACCTTC.

This clonotype showed up many times. The chain employs TRBV6-2 or TRBV6-3 and TRBJ1-2; 7 positions match TRBD1. This CDR3 comprises 12 residues. CDR1 is MNHEY and CDR2 is SVGEGT in the germline V gene. Unmatched junction bases numbered 4, after V lost 6 bases and J lost 6 bases. The CDR3 DNA is TGTGCCAGCAGGTCGACAGGGAATGGCTACACCTTC. Translation gives CASRSTGNGYTF.

The sample holds many counts of this clonotype. The chain couples TRBV28 to TRBJ2-5; TRBD1 matches at 11 bases. The CDR3 consists of 15 residues. Germline CDR1 MDHEN, CDR2 SYDVKM. V shed 6 bases and J 4 bases; nucleotides not matched to a gene: 7. The CDR3 DNA sequence: TGTGCCAGCAGAGGGACAGGGGGGAAACGAGAGACCCAGTACTTC. Protein: CASRGTGGKRETQYF.

Note on this clonotype: A far larger clone is a single base away, which makes a read error likely. This sequence joins TRBV28 and TRBJ2-1, with 9 bases that match TRBD1. The J call is in doubt because the DNA end fits TRBJ2-5 better. The CDR3 contains 16 residues. CDR1 MDHEN and CDR2 SYDVKM come from the germline V gene. The CDR3: CASSLSGTGNQGTQYF. DNA for the CDR3: TGTGCCAGCAGCCTATCCGGGACAGGGAACCAAGGGACCCAGTACTTC.

This clonotype was seen many times. The V call is TRBV12-3 or TRBV12-4, the J call TRBJ1-2; possibly TRBD1 for D (5 bases). V lost 7 bases and J lost 0, with 15 bases in between. There are 15 residues in the CDR3. The CDR3 here is CASTNWGTANYGYTF. The CDR3 DNA is TGTGCCAGCACCAACTGGGGCACCGCTAACTATGGCTACACCTTC.

The chain is built from TRBV2 and TRBJ2-7, with 12 bases that match TRBD1. Germline V gene data show CDR1 as SNHLY and CDR2 as FYNNEI. The CDR3 runs 15 residues. The V gene end was trimmed by 4 bases and the J gene end by 7 bases; junction bases not matched to a gene: 8. The CDR3 DNA reads TGTGCCAGCAGTGTGCCGGGACAGGGGGCACGGGAGCAGTACTTC. Translating it yields CASSVPGQGAREQYF.

This clonotype has a count of ten or more. The gene calls are TRBV27 and TRBJ2-7; D gene ambiguous. CDR1 MNHEY and CDR2 SMNVEV come from the germline V gene (reference sequence). The V gene lost 8 bases and the J gene lost 3 bases, with 17 bases spanning the gap. The CDR3 runs to 14 residues. Here the CDR3 reads CASGSPNSHYEQYF. CDR3 sequence (DNA): TGTGCCAGCGGTTCCCCCAACAGTCACTACGAGCAGTACTTC.

The table lists this clonotype with a few counts. The chain joins TRBV19 to TRBJ2-7; 7 bases line up with TRBD2. Unmatched junction bases numbered 7, after V lost 6 bases and J lost 5 bases. Germline values: CDR1 LNHDA, CDR2 SQIVND (reference sequence). This CDR3 has 13 amino acids. The CDR3: CASSWTRGDEQYF. Written as DNA, the CDR3 is TGTGCCAGTAGCTGGACTAGGGGCGACGAGCAGTACTTC.

This clonotype was recorded many times. The V and J genes are TRBV28 and TRBJ2-2; D not resolved. With 2 bases removed from V and 3 bases from J, the gap between germline ends came to 10 bases. This CDR3 has 15 amino acids. The germline gives CDR1 MDHEN, CDR2 SYDVKM. The chain's CDR3 is CASSLPGRDTGELFF. CDR3 in DNA: TGTGCCAGCAGTTTACCAGGAAGAGACACCGGGGAGCTGTTTTTT.

This clonotype was counted many times. V is TRBV28 and J is TRBJ1-5; 12 bases line up with TRBD1. The junction had 3 bases not matched to a gene; V was cut back by 4 bases and J by 5 bases. The CDR3 loop spans 15 amino acids. From germline, CDR1 is MDHEN and CDR2 SYDVKM. The CDR3 nucleotides read TGTGCCAGCAGTTCCGGGACAGGGGGCTATCAGCCCCAGCATTTT. Translating it yields CASSSGTGGYQPQHF.

This clonotype occurred many times. V is TRBV6-1 and J is TRBJ1-2, with a tentative D call TRBD1 (5 bases). CDR3 length: 13 amino acids. V was pared by 6 bases and J by 1 base, with 9 bases between. Per germline, CDR1 MNHNS and CDR2 SASEGT. The CDR3 bases are TGTGCCAGCAGGCGGGACGGTAACTATGGCTACACCTTC. Amino acids: CASRRDGNYGYTF.

The chain is built from TRBV7-2 and TRBJ1-5, with D maybe TRBD1 (6 bases). The CDR3 runs 14 residues. Looked up from germline, CDR1 is SGHTA and CDR2 is FQGNSA. V gave up 0 bases and J gave up 4 bases, with 7 bases separating them. The CDR3 DNA reads TGTGCCAGCAGCTTAGCCGGGACAAATCAGCCCCAGCATTTT. Encoded protein: CASSLAGTNQPQHF. Combining the CDR3 with reference TRBV7-2 and TRBJ1-5 gives the whole variable domain GAGVSQSPSNKVTEKGKDVELRCDPISGHTALYWYRQSLGQGLEFLIYFQGNSAPDKSGLPSDRFSAERTGGSVSTLTIQRTQQEDSAVYLCASSLAGTNQPQHFGDGTRLSIL.

This clonotype was seen a handful of times. The J gene is TRBJ2-1, the V gene TRBV20-1; 9 bases are a match to TRBD1. After removal of 3 bases from V and 7 bases from J, the junction contained 10 bases not matched to a gene. The germline gives CDR1 DFQATT, CDR2 SNEGSKA (reference sequence). CDR3 length: 15 amino acids. CDR3 sequence (DNA): TGCAGTGCTAGCACACCGGGACAGGGAGGGAATGAGCAGTTCTTC. It specifies CSASTPGQGGNEQFF.